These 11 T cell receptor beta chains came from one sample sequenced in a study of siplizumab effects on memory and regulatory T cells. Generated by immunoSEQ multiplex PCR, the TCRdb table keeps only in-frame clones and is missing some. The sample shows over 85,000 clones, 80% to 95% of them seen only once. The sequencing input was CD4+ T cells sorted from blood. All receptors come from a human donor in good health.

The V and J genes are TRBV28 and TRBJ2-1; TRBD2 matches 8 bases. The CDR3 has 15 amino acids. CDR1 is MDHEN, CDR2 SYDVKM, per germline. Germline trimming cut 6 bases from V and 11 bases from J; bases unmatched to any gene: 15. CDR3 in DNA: TGTGCCAGCAGCAGGACTAGCACGCGCCCTAATCAGCAGTTCTTC. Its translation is CASSRTSTRPNQQFF. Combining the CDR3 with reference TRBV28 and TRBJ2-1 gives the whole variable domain DVKVTQSSRYLVKRTGEKVFLECVQDMDHENMFWYRQDPGLGLRLIYFSYDVKMKEKGDIPEGYSVSREKKERFSLILESASTNQTSMYLCASSRTSTRPNQQFFGPGTRLTVL.

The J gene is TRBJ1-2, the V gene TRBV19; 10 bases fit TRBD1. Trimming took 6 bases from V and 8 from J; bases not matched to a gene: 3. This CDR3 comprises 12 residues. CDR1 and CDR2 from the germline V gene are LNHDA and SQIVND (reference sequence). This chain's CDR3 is CASSPTGGGYTF. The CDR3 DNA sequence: TGTGCCAGTAGCCCGACAGGGGGCGGCTACACCTTC.

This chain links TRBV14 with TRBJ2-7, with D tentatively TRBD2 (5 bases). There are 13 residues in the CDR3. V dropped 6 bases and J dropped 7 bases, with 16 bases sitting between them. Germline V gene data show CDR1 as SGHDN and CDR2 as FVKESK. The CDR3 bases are TGTGCCAGCAGTCGAGGGCATCTAGGGGAGCAGTACTTC. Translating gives CASSRGHLGEQYF.

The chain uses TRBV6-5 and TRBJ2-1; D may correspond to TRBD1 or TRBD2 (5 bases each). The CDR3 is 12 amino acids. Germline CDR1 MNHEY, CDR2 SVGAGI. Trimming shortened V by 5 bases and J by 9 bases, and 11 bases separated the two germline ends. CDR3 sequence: CASSPPRGEQFF. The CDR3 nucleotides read TGTGCCAGCAGTCCACCGAGGGGTGAGCAGTTCTTC.

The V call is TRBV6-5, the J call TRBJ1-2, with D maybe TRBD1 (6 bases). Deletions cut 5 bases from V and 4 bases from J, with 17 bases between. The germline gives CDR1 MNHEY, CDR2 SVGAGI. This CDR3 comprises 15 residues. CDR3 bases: TGTGCCAGCAGTGGTACATTGGGGGGCGCCTATGGCTACACCTTC. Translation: CASSGTLGGAYGYTF.

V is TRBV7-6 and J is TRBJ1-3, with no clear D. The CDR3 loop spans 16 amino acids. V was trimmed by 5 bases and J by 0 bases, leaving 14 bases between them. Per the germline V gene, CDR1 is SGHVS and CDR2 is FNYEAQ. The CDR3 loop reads CASSELPKGSGNTIYF. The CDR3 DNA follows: TGTGCCAGCAGCGAACTGCCAAAAGGCTCTGGAAACACCATATATTTT.

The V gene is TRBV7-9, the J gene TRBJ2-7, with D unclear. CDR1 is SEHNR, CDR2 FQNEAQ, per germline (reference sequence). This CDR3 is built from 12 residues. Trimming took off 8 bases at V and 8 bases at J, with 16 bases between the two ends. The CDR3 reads CASAIQALQQYF. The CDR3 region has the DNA TGTGCCAGCGCAATCCAGGCCCTCCAGCAGTACTTC.

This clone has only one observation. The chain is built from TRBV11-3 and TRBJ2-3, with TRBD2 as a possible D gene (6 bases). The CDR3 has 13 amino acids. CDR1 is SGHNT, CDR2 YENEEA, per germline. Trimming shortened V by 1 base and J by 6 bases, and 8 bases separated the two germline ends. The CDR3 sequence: CASSLAGRDTQYF. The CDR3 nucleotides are TGTGCCAGCAGCTTAGCGGGGAGGGATACGCAGTATTTT.

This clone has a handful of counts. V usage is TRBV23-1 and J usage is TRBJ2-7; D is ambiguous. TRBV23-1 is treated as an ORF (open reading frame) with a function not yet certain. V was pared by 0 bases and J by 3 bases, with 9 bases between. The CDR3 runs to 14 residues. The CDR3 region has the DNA TGCGCCAGCAGTCAATCCCGGACCTTCTACGAGCAGTACTTC. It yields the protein CASSQSRTFYEQYF.

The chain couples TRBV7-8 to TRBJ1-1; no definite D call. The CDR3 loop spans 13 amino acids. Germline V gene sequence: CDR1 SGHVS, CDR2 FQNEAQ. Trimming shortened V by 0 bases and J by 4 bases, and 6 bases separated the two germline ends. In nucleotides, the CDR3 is TGTGCCAGCAGCTTAGCGGGTCCCACTGAAGCTTTCTTT. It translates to CASSLAGPTEAFF.

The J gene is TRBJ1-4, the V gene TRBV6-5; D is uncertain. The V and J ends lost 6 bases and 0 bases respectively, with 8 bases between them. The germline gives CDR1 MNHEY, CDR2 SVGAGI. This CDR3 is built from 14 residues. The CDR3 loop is CASRTGATNEKLFF. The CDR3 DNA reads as TGTGCCAGCAGAACGGGAGCAACTAATGAAAAACTGTTTTTT.